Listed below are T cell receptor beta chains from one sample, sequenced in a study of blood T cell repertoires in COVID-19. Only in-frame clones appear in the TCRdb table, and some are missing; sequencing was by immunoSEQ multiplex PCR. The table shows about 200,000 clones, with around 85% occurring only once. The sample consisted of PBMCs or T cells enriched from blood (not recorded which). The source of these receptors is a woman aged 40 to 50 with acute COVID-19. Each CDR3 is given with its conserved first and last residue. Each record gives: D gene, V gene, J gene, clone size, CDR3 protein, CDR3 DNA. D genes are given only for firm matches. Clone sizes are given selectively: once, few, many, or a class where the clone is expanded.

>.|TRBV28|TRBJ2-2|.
CASGVPGELFF
TGTGCCAGCGGAGTTCCCGGGGAGCTGTTTTTT
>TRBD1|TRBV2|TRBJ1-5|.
CASISDRSNQPQHF
TGTGCCAGCATTTCGGACAGGAGCAATCAGCCCCAGCATTTT
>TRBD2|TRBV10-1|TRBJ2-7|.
CASSKTSGRRDEQYF
TGCGCCAGCAGCAAAACTAGCGGGAGGCGGGACGAGCAGTACTTC
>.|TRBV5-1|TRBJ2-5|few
CASSRTVGQGETQYF
TGCGCCAGCAGCCGTACGGTTGGGCAGGGGGAGACCCAGTACTTC
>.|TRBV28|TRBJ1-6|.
CASSPWTDNSPLHF
TGTGCCAGCAGTCCGTGGACAGATAATTCACCCCTCCACTTT
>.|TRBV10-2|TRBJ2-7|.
CASSEEQLPSYEQYF
TGCGCCAGCAGTGAAGAACAGTTGCCCTCCTACGAGCAGTACTTC
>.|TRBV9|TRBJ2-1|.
CASSSLGGYNEQFF
TGTGCCAGCAGCTCACTCGGGGGCTACAATGAGCAGTTCTTC
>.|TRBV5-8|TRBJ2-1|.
CASSLGGGEQFF
TGTGCCAGCAGCTTGGGCGGCGGTGAGCAGTTCTTC
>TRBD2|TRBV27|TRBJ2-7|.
CASSLREGYEQYF
TGTGCCAGCAGTCTGCGGGAGGGGTACGAGCAGTACTTC
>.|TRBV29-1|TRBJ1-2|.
CSVLGGANGYTF
TGCAGCGTTCTGGGAGGGGCGAATGGCTACACCTTC
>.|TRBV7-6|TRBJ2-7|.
CASSFTGLSYEQYF
TGTGCCAGCAGCTTCACGGGACTCTCCTACGAGCAGTACTTC
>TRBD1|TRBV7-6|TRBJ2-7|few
CASSPGQGYEQYF
TGTGCCAGCAGCCCCGGACAGGGATACGAGCAGTACTTC
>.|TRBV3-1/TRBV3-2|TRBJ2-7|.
CASSVRVGEQYF
TGTGCCAGCAGCGTTCGGGTAGGCGAGCAGTACTTC
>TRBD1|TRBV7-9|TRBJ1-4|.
CASSASGGYNEKLFF
TGTGCCAGCAGCGCCTCAGGGGGATATAATGAAAAACTGTTTTTT
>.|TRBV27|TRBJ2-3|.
CASSLGTLGTDTQYF
TGTGCCAGCAGTTTGGGGACTTTGGGCACAGATACGCAGTATTTT
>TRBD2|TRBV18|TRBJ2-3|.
CASSPLANPDTQYF
TGTGCCAGCTCGCCACTAGCGAATCCAGATACGCAGTATTTT
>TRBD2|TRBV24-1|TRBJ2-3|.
CATSDITSGMGGDTQYF
TGTGCCACCAGTGATATCACTAGCGGGATGGGGGGAGATACGCAGTATTTT
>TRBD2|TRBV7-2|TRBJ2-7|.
CASSQGTRSGTSYEQYF
TGTGCCAGCAGCCAAGGGACTCGCTCCGGGACTAGCTACGAGCAGTACTTC
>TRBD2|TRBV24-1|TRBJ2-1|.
CATSARRGTSGVSSYNEQFF
TGTGCCACCAGTGCCAGGAGGGGGACTAGCGGAGTCAGCTCCTACAATGAGCAGTTCTTC
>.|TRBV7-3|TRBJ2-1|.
CASSLGLNNEQFF
TGTGCCAGCAGCTTAGGACTTAACAATGAGCAGTTCTTC
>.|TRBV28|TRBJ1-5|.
CASSSYSGNQPQHF
TGTGCCAGCAGTTCTTATTCTGGCAATCAGCCCCAGCATTTT
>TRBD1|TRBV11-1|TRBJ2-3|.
CASSPHRGVDTQYF
TGTGCCAGCAGCCCCCACAGGGGGGTTGATACGCAGTATTTT
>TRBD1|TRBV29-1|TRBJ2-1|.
CSVLKGAVGYNEQFF
TGCAGCGTTCTAAAGGGGGCGGTGGGTTACAATGAGCAGTTCTTC
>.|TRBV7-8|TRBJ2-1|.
CASSGGADSSYNEQFF
TGTGCCAGCAGCGGTGGGGCGGATAGCTCCTACAATGAGCAGTTCTTC
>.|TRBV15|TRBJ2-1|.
CATSSARDRLAGTNEQFF
TGTGCCACCAGCAGCGCCCGGGACAGGCTAGCGGGAACGAATGAGCAGTTCTTC
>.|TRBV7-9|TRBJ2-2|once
CASSSQFGYTGELFF
TGTGCCAGCAGCTCCCAGTTTGGTTACACCGGGGAGCTGTTTTTT
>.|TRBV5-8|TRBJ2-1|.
CASSPVGVASYNEQFF
TGTGCCAGCAGCCCCGTTGGTGTAGCGTCCTACAATGAGCAGTTCTTC
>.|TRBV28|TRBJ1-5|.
CASSPQRGQSSNQPQHF
TGTGCCAGCAGTCCCCAACGGGGACAATCGAGCAATCAGCCCCAGCATTTT
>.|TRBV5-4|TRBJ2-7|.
CASSLWDTSREQYF
TGTGCCAGCAGCTTGTGGGACACCTCCAGGGAGCAGTACTTC
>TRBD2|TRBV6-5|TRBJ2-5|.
CASSIAGGRETQYF
TGTGCCAGCAGTATAGCGGGAGGTAGGGAGACCCAGTACTTC
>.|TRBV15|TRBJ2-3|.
CATSRGRGLEGRTDTQYF
TGTGCCACCAGCAGAGGGAGGGGACTCGAAGGCCGCACAGATACGCAGTATTTT
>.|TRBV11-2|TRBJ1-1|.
CASSLRGGNTEAFF
TGTGCCAGCAGCTTACGGGGGGGGAACACTGAAGCTTTCTTT
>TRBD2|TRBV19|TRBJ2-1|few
CASSLTSGRMFF
TGTGCCAGTAGTCTAACTAGCGGGAGGATGTTCTTC
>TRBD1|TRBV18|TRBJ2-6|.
CASTPLGQAYSGANVLTF
TGTGCCAGCACCCCTCTGGGACAGGCCTACTCTGGGGCCAACGTCCTGACTTTC
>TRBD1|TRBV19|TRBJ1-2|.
CASRQDRGQSYGYTF
TGTGCCAGTCGACAGGACAGGGGGCAAAGCTATGGCTACACCTTC
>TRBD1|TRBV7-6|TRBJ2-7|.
CASSPTGAEQYF
TGTGCCAGCAGCCCTACAGGGGCCGAGCAGTACTTC
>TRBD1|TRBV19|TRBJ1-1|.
CASSLLTGGGNTEAFF
TGTGCCAGTAGCCTCCTGACAGGGGGAGGGAACACTGAAGCTTTCTTT
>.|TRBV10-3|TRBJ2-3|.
CAISPGGNPDTQYF
TGTGCCATCAGCCCTGGCGGGAATCCAGATACGCAGTATTTT
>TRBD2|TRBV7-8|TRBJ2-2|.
CASSPRESGSSNTGELFF
TGTGCCAGCAGCCCGCGGGAGTCCGGCAGCTCGAACACCGGGGAGCTGTTTTTT
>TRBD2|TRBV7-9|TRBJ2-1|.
CASSFRQAGGGRNEQFF
TGTGCCAGCAGCTTTCGTCAAGCGGGAGGAGGTCGGAATGAGCAGTTCTTC
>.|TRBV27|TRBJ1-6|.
CASSLLAGDSPLHF
TGTGCCAGCAGTTTATTGGCAGGCGATTCACCCCTCCACTTT
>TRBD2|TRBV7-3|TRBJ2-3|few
CASSHPRRAGGTDTQYF
TGTGCCAGCAGCCACCCCCGTAGAGCGGGGGGCACAGATACGCAGTATTTT
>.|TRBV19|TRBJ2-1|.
CASNMGADEQFF
TGTGCCAGTAACATGGGAGCAGATGAGCAGTTCTTC
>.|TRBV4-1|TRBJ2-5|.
CASSQDPQETQYF
TGCGCCAGCAGCCAAGATCCGCAAGAGACCCAGTACTTC
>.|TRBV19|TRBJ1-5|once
CATAQGHNQPQHF
TGTGCCACCGCACAGGGCCACAATCAGCCCCAGCATTTT
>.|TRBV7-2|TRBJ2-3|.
CASRVAYSTDTQYF
TGTGCCAGCAGGGTAGCGTACAGCACAGATACGCAGTATTTT
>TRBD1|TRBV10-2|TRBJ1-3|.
CATRAGTAGNTIYF
TGCGCCACCAGGGCTGGGACAGCTGGAAACACCATATATTTT